Described below is a single T cell receptor beta chain sequence and its context. Its antigen remains unidentified. The source of the sample is a study of regulatory T cells in long-lasting Graves disease. Study details: Prior antithyroid drug treatment in newly diagnosed Graves' patients lasted under 3 months.

General observations from the study: What was studied was peripheral blood only, and not thyroid tissue. Lower TCR diversity was seen in persistent Graves' patients than in newly diagnosed ones.

The CDR3 runs to 15 residues. V was pared by 7 bases and J by 3 bases, with 9 bases of the junction left unmatched. CDR1 and CDR2 (germline): WNHNN, SYGVQD (reference sequence). CDR3-region Arm-PCR and iRepertoire HTBI primers produced the TCR beta libraries. TCRdb passed the multiplex PCR reads through MiXCR, listing each CDR3 protein once. In the table there are under 700,000 distinct CDR3 sequences, roughly 15% of which are singletons. Time point of the sample: newly diagnosed GD, antithyroid drugs for less than 3 months. From PBMCs, RNA was extracted and then used to make the TCR library. This sample also belongs to another study, concerning T cells in Graves' hyperthyroidism and ophthalmopathy.

The source was peripheral blood mononuclear cells (PBMCs), collected at new diagnosis, from a patient treated with antithyroid drugs. The V call is TRBV10-1, the J call TRBJ1-1, with 9 bases fitting TRBD1. The receptor comes from a woman aged 35-60 years with Graves disease. DNA for the CDR3: TGCGCCAGCACCCCGGGACAGGGAAGGCACACTGAAGCTTTCTTT. It is translated as CASTPGQGRHTEAFF.